Listed here is a single T cell receptor (beta chain). These data originate in a study of T cell clonotyping in hematopoietic cell transplantation. The CDR3 is made up of 15 amino acids. V lost 2 bases, J lost 2 bases, and 10 bases lay in between. CDR1 LNHDA and CDR2 SQIVND come from the germline V gene (reference sequence). The protocol was immunoSEQ multiplex PCR, while the TCRdb copy is restricted to in-frame clones and leaves out a portion. This sample has some 10,000 clones; 85% to 90% occur once, and the top ten carry 15% to 20%. The J gene is TRBJ2-1, the V gene TRBV19; the D gene is possibly TRBD1 (5 bases). The TCR sequence derives from a female patient between 55 and 75 years old who had an allogeneic stem cell transplant from an unrelated donor, so the T cells may come from the graft donor. Some clones in this sample may be carry-over from other donors' samples. The material sequenced was PBMCs, taken 100 days after allogeneic stem cell transplant. In nucleotides, the CDR3 is TGTGCCAGTAGTATATTAGGGGCGACCTACAATGAGCAGTTCTTC. This codes for CASSILGATYNEQFF.